The clone carrying this TCR beta chain was counted once. Its antigen is unidentified. CDR3 length equals 15 residues. Germline-derived CDR1 and CDR2 are SGHTA and FQGNSA. V was shortened by 1 base and J by 0 bases, with 6 bases between the two germline ends. The data originate from a study of radiation and T cells in renal cell carcinoma. Overall study results and limits: Baseline intratumoral clonotype presence is unknown without pretreatment biopsies. In blood, top tumor clones expanded by 2 weeks, shrinking by 4.

TCRdb keeps only in-frame clones here, not all; method: immunoSEQ multiplex PCR. The sample has over 30,000 clones, 81% seen once. As for time point: blood 4 weeks post-SBRT, at nephrectomy. The treatment here: 15 Gy SBRT to primary tumor, nephrectomy 4 weeks later. Nephrectomy followed 15 Gy stereotactic body radiation by 4 weeks. This renal cell carcinoma was of the clear cell type. Material: blood, obtained from a patient whose treatment included radiotherapy and nephrectomy. The chain joins TRBV7-2 to TRBJ2-2, with unresolved D. The receptor comes from a man between 60 and 70 years old with renal cell carcinoma. The CDR3 spells CASSLGLTNTGELFF. The CDR3 nucleotides read TGTGCCAGCAGCTTAGGGCTAACGAACACCGGGGAGCTGTTTTTT.